This paragraph covers one T cell receptor beta chain sequence. Its antigen is as yet unknown. All of the donors resided in Nashville, Tennessee, and each was a Caucasian adult. In the CD4+ fraction, cells were divided into CD45RA+ naive and CD45RA-negative memory subsets. Trimming took off 3 bases at V and 8 bases at J, with 13 bases between the two ends. The CDR3 has 13 amino acids. The germline gives CDR1 SNHLY, CDR2 FYNNEI. These data originate in a study of shared clonotypes between healthy human individuals. Study-level findings and limits: Clonotype sharing among donors was thought likely to change with sequencing depth. Memory subsets had estimated richness that was generally smaller than that of naive subsets.

Clones were read by immunoSEQ multiplex PCR, and TCRdb kept only the in-frame ones, dropping some. The data hold around 1.1 million clones, with roughly 74% observed a single time. The source of this sequence is a young man in good health. Some clones in this sample may be carry-over from other donors' samples. Sample: memory CD4+ T cells from PBMCs. Subset here: CD45RA-negative fraction. The chain combines TRBV2 with TRBJ1-2; tentative D call: TRBD1 (5 bases). CDR3 region: CASSDHGRGGYTF. CDR3 nucleotide sequence: TGTGCCAGCAGTGACCACGGACGGGGGGGCTACACCTTC. Full variable domain (rest looked up from reference TRBV2 and TRBJ1-2): EPEVTQTPSHQVTQMGQEVILRCVPISNHLYFYWYRQILGQKVEFLVSFYNNEISEKSEIFDDQFSVERPDGSNFTLKIRSTKLEDSAMYFCASSDHGRGGYTFGSGTRLTVV.